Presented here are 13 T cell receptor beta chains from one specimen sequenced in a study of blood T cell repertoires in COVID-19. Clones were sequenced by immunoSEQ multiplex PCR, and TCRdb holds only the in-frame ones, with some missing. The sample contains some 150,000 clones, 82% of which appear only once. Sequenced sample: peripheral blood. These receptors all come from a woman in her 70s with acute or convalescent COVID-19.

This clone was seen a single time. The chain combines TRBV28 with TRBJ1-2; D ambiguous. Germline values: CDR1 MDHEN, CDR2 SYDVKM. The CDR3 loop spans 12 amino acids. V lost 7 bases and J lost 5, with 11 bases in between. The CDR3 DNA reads TGTGCCAGCACCCCGGGAGCTTATGGCTACACCTTC. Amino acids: CASTPGAYGYTF.

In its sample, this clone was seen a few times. The CDR3: CASSPTGFGYTF. In DNA form, the CDR3 reads TGTGCCAGCAGTCCAACAGGGTTCGGCTACACCTTC. The chain recombines TRBV27 with TRBJ1-2; TRBD1 is a possible D gene (6 bases). From germline, CDR1 is MNHEY and CDR2 SMNVEV (reference sequence). The CDR3 consists of 12 residues. Trimming pared 5 bases from V and 8 bases from J, leaving 12 bases between.

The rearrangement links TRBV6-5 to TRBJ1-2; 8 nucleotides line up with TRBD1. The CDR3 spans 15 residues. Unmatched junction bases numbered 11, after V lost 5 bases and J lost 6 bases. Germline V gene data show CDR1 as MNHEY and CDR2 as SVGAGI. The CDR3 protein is CASSPPRQGRDGYTF. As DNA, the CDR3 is TGTGCCAGCAGTCCGCCCCGACAGGGGCGAGATGGCTACACCTTC.

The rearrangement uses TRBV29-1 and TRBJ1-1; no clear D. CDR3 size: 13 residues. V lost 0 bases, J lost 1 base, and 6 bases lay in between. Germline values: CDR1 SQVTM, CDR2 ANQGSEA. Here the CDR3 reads CSVEEAPNTEAFF. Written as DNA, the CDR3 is TGCAGCGTTGAAGAGGCACCGAACACTGAAGCTTTCTTT.

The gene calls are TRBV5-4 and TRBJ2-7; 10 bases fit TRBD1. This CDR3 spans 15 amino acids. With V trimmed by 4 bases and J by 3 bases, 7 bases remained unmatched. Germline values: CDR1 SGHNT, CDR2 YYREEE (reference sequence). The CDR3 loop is CASSIGQGGYYEQYF. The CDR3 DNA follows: TGTGCCAGCAGCATCGGACAGGGGGGCTACTACGAGCAGTACTTC.

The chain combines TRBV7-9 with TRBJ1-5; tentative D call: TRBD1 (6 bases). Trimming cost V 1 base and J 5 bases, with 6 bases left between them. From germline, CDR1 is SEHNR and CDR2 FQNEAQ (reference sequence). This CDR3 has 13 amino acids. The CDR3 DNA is TGTGCCAGCAGCTTAGACAGGGATCAGCCCCAGCATTTT. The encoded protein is CASSLDRDQPQHF.

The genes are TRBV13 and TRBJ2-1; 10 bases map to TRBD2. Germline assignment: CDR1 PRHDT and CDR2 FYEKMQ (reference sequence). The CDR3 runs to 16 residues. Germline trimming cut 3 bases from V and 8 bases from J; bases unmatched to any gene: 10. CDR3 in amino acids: CASSFLAGGSYYEQFF. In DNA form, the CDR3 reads TGTGCCAGCAGCTTTTTAGCGGGGGGCTCATATTATGAGCAGTTCTTC.

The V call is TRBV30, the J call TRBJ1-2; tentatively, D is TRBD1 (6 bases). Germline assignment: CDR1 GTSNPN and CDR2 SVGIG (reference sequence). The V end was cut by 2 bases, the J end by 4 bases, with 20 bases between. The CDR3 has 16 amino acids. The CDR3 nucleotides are TGTGCCTGGAGTCCCGGACAGCCCACCTTAAGCTATGGCTACACCTTC. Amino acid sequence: CAWSPGQPTLSYGYTF.

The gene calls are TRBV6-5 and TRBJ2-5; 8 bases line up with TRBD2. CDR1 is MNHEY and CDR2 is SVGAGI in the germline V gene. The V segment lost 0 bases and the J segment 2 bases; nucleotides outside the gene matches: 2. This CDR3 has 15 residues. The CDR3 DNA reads TGTGCCAGCAGTTACTCACTAGCGGAACAAGAGACCCAGTACTTC. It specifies CASSYSLAEQETQYF.

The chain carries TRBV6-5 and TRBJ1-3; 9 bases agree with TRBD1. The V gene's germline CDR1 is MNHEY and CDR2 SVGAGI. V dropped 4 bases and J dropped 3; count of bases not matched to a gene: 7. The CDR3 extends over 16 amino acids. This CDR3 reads CASSFGTGSSGNTIYF. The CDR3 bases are TGTGCCAGCAGTTTCGGGACAGGGTCGAGTGGAAACACCATATATTTT.

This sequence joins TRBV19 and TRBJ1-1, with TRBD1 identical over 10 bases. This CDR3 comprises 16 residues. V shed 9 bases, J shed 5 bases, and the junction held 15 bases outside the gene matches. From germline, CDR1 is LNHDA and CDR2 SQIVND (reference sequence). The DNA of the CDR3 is TGTGCCAGAACGATCCGGGACAGGGGAATAAGAACTGAAGCTTTCTTT. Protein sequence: CARTIRDRGIRTEAFF.

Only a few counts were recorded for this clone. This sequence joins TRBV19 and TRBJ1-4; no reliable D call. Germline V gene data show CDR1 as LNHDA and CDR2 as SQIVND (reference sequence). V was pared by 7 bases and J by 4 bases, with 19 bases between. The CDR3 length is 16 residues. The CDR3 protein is CASTQQPLLGNEKLFF. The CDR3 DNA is TGTGCCAGTACCCAACAACCTCTCCTTGGTAATGAAAAACTGTTTTTT.

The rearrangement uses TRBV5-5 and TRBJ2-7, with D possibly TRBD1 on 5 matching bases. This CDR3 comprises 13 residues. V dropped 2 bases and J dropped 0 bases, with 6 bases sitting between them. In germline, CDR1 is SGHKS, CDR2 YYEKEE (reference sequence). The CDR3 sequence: CASSFRVSYEQYF. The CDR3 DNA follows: TGTGCCAGCAGCTTCAGGGTCTCCTACGAGCAGTACTTC.